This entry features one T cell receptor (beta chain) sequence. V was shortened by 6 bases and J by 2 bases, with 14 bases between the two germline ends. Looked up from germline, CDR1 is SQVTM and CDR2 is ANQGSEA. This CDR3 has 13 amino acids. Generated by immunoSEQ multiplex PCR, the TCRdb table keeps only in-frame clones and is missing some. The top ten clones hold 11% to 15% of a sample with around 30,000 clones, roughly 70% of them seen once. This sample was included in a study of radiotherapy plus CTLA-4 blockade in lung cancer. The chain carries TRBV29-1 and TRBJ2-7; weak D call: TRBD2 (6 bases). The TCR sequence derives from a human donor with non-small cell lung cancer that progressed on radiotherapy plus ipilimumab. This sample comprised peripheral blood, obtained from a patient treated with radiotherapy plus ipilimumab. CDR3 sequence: CSVPGPGAYEQYF. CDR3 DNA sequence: TGCAGCGTCCCAGGACCGGGAGCCTACGAGCAGTACTTC.